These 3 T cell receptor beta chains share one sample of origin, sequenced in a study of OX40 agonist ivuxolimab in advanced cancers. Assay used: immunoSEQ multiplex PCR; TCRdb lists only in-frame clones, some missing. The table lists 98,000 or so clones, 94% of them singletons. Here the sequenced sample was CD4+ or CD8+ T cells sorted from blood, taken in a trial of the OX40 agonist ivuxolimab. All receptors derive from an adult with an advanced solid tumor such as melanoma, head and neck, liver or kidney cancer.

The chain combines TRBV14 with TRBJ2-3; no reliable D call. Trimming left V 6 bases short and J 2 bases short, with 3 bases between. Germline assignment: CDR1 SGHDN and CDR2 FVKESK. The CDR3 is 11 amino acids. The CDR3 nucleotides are TGTGCCAGCAGTTTCACAGATACGCAGTATTTT. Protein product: CASSFTDTQYF.

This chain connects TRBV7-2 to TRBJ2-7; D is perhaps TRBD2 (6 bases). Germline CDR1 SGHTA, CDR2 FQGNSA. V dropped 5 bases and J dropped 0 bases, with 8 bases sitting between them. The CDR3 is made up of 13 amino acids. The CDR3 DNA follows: TGTGCCAGCAGCGGCGGGGTCTCCTACGAGCAGTACTTC. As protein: CASSGGVSYEQYF.

CDR3 nucleotides: TGTGCCAGCAGTATCAGCGGGGGGGGAGAGACCCAGTACTTC. This gives the protein CASSISGGGETQYF. The rearrangement joins TRBV6-1 to TRBJ2-5; 10 bases are shared with TRBD2. V shed 5 bases, J shed 4 bases, and the junction held 4 bases outside the gene matches. Germline V CDR1 and CDR2: MNHNS, SASEGT. This CDR3 has 14 residues.